The 6 T cell receptor beta chains below come from one sample, sequenced in a study of shared clonotypes between healthy human individuals. Libraries were prepared by immunoSEQ multiplex PCR; TCRdb keeps only in-frame clonotypes and omits some of them. The data contain 1.5 million to 2.5 million clones, less than 95% of them singletons. As defined, naive CD8 cells were CD45RO-negative and positively selected for CCR7, with terminally differentiated effector memory CD45RA+ cells excluded. The sample consisted of naive CD8+ T cells sorted from blood. The receptors stem from a man between 18 and 35 years old in good health.

This chain connects TRBV27 to TRBJ2-1; 10 nucleotides match TRBD2. Trimming removed 5 bases from V and 4 bases from J; junction bases left unmatched: 8. The CDR3 has 16 residues. Germline V gives CDR1 MNHEY, CDR2 SMNVEV (reference sequence). The CDR3 region is CASSPELAGFYNEQFF. The CDR3 DNA sequence: TGTGCCAGCAGTCCTGAACTAGCGGGATTTTACAATGAGCAGTTCTTC.

The V and J genes are TRBV9 and TRBJ1-3; 7 bases fit TRBD1. The CDR3 totals 16 residues. From germline, CDR1 is SGDLS and CDR2 YYNGEE. The V and J ends lost 4 bases and 4 bases, in that order; junction bases with no gene match: 11. CDR3 nucleotide sequence: TGTGCCAGCAGCCCGGAGACAGGGAGTCCCGGAAACACCATATATTTT. Protein product: CASSPETGSPGNTIYF.

The V call is TRBV6-5, the J call TRBJ2-1; either TRBD1 or TRBD2 may fit D (5 bases each). This CDR3 comprises 16 residues. V was trimmed by 0 bases and J by 4 bases, leaving 13 bases between them. Germline-derived CDR1 and CDR2 are MNHEY and SVGAGI. The CDR3: CASSYSGDGAYNEQFF. DNA of the CDR3: TGTGCCAGCAGTTACTCAGGGGACGGAGCATACAATGAGCAGTTCTTC.

V usage is TRBV7-9 and J usage is TRBJ1-1; D may be TRBD1 (5 bases). Germline CDR1 SEHNR, CDR2 FQNEAQ (reference sequence). Trimming stripped 4 bases from V and 0 bases from J, with 9 bases between. The CDR3 spans 14 residues. CDR3 coding DNA: TGTGCCAGCAGCTCAGACAGTATGAACACTGAAGCTTTCTTT. Protein product: CASSSDSMNTEAFF. The full variable domain, rest sourced from reference TRBV7-9 and TRBJ1-1, is DTGVSQNPRHKITKRGQNVTFRCDPISEHNRLYWYRQTLGQGPEFLTYFQNEAQLEKSRLLSDRFSAERPKGSFSTLEIQRTEQGDSAMYLCASSSDSMNTEAFFGQGTRLTVV.

This chain connects TRBV7-9 to TRBJ2-7; TRBD1 matches at 7 bases. V was pared by 5 bases and J by 5 bases, with 15 bases of the junction left unmatched. CDR3 length equals 16 residues. Per the germline V gene, CDR1 is SEHNR and CDR2 is FQNEAQ (reference sequence). CDR3 sequence: CASSGAGGQGFHEQYF. The CDR3 DNA follows: TGTGCCAGCAGCGGCGCAGGGGGACAAGGGTTCCACGAGCAGTACTTC.

The V gene is TRBV6-5, the J gene TRBJ2-5; TRBD2 aligns across 12 bases. The V gene's germline CDR1 is MNHEY and CDR2 SVGAGI. With V trimmed by 4 bases and J by 5 bases, 5 bases remained unmatched. The CDR3 sequence is 15 residues long. In DNA, the CDR3 is TGTGCCAGCAGTTTACTAGCGGGAGGTTGGGAGACCCAGTACTTC. As protein: CASSLLAGGWETQYF.